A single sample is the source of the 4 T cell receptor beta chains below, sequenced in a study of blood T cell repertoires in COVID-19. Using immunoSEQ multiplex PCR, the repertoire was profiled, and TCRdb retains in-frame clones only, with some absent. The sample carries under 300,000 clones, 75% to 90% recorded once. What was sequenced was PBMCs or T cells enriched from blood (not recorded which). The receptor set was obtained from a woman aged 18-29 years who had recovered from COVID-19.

The CDR3 region is CASSQSRGVDTQYF. CDR3 sequence (DNA): TGTGCCAGCAGCCAATCTCGCGGCGTAGATACGCAGTATTTT. This chain joins TRBV16 and TRBJ2-3; D is unresolved. Trimming removed 0 bases at V and 5 bases at J, with 9 bases between. Germline V CDR1 and CDR2: KGHSY, FQNENV. The CDR3 totals 14 residues.

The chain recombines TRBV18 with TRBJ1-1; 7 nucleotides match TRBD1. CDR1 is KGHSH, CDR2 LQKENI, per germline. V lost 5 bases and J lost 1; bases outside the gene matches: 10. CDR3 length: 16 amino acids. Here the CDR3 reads CASSATPQGTNTEAFF. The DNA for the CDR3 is TGTGCCAGCTCAGCTACTCCACAGGGGACGAACACTGAAGCTTTCTTT.

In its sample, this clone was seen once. This CDR3 reads CASGFGQGIYEQYF. CDR3 nucleotide sequence: TGCGCCAGCGGATTCGGACAGGGTATCTACGAGCAGTACTTC. This sequence joins TRBV5-1 and TRBJ2-7; 8 nucleotides align to TRBD1. The CDR3 runs to 14 residues. The germline CDR1 and CDR2 sequences are SGHRS and YFSETQ. V lost 7 bases and J lost 3; bases outside the gene matches: 9.

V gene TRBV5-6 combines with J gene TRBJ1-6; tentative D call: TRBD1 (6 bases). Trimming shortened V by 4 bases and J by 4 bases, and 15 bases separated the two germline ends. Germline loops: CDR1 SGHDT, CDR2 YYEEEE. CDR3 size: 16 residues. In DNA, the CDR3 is TGTGCCAGCAGCAGGCAGGGGATTCCTTATAATTCACCCCTCCACTTT. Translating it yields CASSRQGIPYNSPLHF. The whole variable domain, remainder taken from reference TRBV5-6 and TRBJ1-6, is DAGVTQSPTHLIKTRGQQVTLRCSPKSGHDTVSWYQQALGQGPQFIFQYYEEEERQRGNFPDRFSGHQFPNYSSELNVNALLLGDSALYLCASSRQGIPYNSPLHFGNGTRLTVT.